The clone carrying this T cell receptor beta chain was picked up one time. The antigen is not known. Described treatment: over 15 received Ad26.COV2.S at low or high dose, single or two shots; 5 received placebo; per-sample allocation not given. Day 63 after the first injection of vaccine or placebo was the sampling time. A Boston adult aged 18-55 years was the donor. Produced via immunoSEQ multiplex PCR; TCRdb's table is partial and in-frame only. This sample has more than 300,000 clones, with around four fifths found just once. Trimming cost V 0 bases and J 1 base, with 9 bases left between them. The length of the CDR3 is 15 residues. In germline, CDR1 is LGHNA, CDR2 YNFKEQ. These data originate in a study of Ad26.COV2.S vaccination and SARS-CoV-2 variants. Across the whole study: The study gave Ad26.COV2.S intramuscularly, once or twice 56 days apart.

General study results and limits: Non-spike TCR breadth was similar in vaccine and placebo recipients.

The sequence was obtained from a person aged 18 to 59 who received the Ad26.COV2.S COVID-19 vaccine or a placebo. This sequence joins TRBV4-2 and TRBJ1-1; D remains unclear. The starting material was peripheral blood, obtained in a trial of Ad26.COV2.S vaccine versus placebo. The CDR3 DNA follows: TGTGCCAGCAGCCAAGATTTAGCGGAGAACACTGAAGCTTTCTTT. Amino acids: CASSQDLAENTEAFF.